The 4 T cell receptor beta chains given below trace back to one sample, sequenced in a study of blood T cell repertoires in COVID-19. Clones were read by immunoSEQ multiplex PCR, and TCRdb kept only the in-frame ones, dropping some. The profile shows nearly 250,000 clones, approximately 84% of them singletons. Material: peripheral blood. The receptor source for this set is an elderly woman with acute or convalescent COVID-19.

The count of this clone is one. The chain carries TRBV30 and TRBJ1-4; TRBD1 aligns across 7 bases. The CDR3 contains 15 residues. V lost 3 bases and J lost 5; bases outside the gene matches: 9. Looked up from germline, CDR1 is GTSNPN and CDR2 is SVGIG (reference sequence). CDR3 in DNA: TGTGCCTGGAGACAAAGGGGGCTTCCGAATGAAAAACTGTTTTTT. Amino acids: CAWRQRGLPNEKLFF.

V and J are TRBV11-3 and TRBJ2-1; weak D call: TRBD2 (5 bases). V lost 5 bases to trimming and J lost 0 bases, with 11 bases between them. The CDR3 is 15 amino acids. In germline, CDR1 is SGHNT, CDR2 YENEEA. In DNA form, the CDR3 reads TGTGCCAGCAGCAGAAGCGGAAGCTCCTACAATGAGCAGTTCTTC. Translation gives CASSRSGSSYNEQFF.

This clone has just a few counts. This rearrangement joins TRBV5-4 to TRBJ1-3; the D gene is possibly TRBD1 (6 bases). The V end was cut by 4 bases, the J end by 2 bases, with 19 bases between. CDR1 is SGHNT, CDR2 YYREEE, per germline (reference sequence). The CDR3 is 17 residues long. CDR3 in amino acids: CASSPDPRRGTGNTIYF. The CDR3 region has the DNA TGTGCCAGCAGCCCGGATCCGCGCAGGGGTACTGGAAACACCATATATTTT.

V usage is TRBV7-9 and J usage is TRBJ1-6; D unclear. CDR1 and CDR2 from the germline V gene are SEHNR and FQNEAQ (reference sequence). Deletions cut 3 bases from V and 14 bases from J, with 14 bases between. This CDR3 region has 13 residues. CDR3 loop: CASSLGPLGALHF. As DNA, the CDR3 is TGTGCCAGCAGCTTGGGCCCTCTCGGGGCCCTCCACTTT.